The clone carrying this T cell receptor beta chain showed up just a few times. Using immunoSEQ multiplex PCR, the repertoire was profiled, and TCRdb retains in-frame clones only, with some absent. The data show fewer than 150,000 clones, around 87% seen once. The data were obtained in a study of blood T cell repertoires in COVID-19. For the study at large: There were acute and convalescent COVID-19 samples, and they came from the United States, Italy and Spain. PBMCs, B-cell-depleted T cells, or T cells were the source of the cDNA or gDNA that made up the material.

Trimming cost V 2 bases and J 8 bases, with 15 bases left between them. CDR1 ENHRY and CDR2 SYGVKD come from the germline V gene. The CDR3 runs 15 residues. The receptor's source is a human donor in a cohort sampled during active COVID-19. Material for sequencing was peripheral blood. The chain joins TRBV10-3 to TRBJ2-2; possibly TRBD2 for D (7 bases). The CDR3: CAISEAGALRGELFF. DNA of the CDR3: TGTGCCATCAGTGAGGCGGGGGCCCTTAGAGGGGAGCTGTTTTTT.